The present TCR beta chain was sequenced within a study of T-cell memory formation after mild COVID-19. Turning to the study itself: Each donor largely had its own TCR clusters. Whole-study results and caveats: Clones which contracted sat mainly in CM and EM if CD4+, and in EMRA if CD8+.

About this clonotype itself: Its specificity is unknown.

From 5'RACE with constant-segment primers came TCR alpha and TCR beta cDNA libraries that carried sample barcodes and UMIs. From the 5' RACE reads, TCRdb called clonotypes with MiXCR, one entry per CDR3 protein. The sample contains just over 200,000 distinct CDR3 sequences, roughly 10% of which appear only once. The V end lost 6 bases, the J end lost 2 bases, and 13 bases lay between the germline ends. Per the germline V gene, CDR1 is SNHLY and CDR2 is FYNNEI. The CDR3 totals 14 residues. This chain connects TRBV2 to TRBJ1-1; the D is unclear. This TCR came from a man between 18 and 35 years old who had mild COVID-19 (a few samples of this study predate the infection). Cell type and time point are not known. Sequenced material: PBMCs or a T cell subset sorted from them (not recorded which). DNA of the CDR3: TGTGCCAGCAGGGCTCCAGGAGACAACACTGAAGCTTTCTTT. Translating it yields CASRAPGDNTEAFF.